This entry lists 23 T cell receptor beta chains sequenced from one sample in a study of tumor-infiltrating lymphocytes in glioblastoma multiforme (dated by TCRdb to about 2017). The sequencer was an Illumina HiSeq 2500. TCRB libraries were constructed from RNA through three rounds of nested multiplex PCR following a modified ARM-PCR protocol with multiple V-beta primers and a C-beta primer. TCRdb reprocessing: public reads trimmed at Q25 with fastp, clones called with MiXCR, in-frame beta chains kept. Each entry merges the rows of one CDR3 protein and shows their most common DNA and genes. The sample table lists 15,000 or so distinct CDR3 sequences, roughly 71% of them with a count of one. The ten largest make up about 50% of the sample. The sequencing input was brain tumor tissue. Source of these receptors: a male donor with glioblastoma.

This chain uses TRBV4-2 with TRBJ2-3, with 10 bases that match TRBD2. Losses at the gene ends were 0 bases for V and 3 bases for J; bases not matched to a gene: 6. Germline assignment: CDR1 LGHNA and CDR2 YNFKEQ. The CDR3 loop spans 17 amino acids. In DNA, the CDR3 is TGTGCCAGCAGCCAAGAATCAGCGGGGGGGCCGACAGATACGCAGTATTTT. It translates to CASSQESAGGPTDTQYF.

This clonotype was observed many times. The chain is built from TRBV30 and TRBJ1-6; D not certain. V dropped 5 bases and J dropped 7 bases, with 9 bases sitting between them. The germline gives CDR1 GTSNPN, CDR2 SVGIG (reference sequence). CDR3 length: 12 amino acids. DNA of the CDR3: TGTGCCTGGGCGGCCTTAAATTCACCCCTCCACTTT. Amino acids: CAWAALNSPLHF.

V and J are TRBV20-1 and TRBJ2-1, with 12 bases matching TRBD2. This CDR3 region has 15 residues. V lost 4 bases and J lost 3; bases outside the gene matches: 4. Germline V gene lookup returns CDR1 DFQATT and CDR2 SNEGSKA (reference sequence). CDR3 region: CSATQTSGGYNEQFF. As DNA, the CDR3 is TGCAGTGCTACCCAGACTAGCGGGGGCTACAATGAGCAGTTCTTC.

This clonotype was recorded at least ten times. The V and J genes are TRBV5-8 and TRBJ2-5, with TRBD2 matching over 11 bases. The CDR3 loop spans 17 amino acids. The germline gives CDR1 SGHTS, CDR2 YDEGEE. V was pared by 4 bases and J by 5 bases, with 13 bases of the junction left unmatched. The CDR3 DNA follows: TGTGCCAGCAGCAGAGCCGGGACTAGCGGTCTGATGGAGACCCAGTACTTC. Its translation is CASSRAGTSGLMETQYF.

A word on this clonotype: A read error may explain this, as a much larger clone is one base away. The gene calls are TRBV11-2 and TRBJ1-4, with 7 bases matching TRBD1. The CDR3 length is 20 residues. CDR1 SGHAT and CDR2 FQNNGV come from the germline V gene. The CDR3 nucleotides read TGTGACAGCAGCCCTCGGACCGGGACAGTCAGGCCTTCAACTAATGAAAAACTGTTTTTT. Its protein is CDSSPRTGTVRPSTNEKLFF.

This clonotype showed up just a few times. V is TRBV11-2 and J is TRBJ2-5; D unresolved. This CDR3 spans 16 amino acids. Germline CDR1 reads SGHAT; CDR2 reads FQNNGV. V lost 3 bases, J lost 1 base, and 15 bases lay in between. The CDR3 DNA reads TGTGCCAGCAGCTTCCGCCCTATTGAGCTCCAAGAGACCCAGTACTTC. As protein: CASSFRPIELQETQYF.

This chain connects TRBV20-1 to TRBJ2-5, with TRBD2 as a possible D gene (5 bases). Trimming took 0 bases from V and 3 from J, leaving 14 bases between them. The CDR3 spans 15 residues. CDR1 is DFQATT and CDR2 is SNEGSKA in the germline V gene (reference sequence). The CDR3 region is CSARDLGPAEETQYF. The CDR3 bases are TGCAGTGCTAGAGATTTAGGGCCAGCGGAAGAGACCCAGTACTTC.

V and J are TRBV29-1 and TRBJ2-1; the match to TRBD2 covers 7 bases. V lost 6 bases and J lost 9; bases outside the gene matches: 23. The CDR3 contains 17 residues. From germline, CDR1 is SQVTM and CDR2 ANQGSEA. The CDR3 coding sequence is TGCAGCGTGGCTCTAAGGGGAGGGAAGGGAGGAATAGGTGAGCAGTTCTTC. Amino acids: CSVALRGGKGGIGEQFF.

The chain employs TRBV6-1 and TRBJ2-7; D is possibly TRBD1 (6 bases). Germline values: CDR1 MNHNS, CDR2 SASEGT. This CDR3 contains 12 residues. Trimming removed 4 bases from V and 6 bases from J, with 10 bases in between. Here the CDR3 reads CASSANRAEQYF. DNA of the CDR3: TGTGCCAGCAGTGCCAACAGGGCCGAGCAGTACTTC.

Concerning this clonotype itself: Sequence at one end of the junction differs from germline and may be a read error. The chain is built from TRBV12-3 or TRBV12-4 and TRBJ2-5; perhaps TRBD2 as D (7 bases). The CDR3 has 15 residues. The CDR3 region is CASSFEGGPKETKYF. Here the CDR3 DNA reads TGTGCCAGCAGTTTCGAGGGGGGGCCGAAAGAGACCAAGTACTTC.

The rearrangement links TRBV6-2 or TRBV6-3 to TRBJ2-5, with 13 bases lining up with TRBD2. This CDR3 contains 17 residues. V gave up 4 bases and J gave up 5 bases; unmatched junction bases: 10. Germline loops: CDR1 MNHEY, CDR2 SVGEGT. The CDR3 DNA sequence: TGTGCCAGCAGTTCCCCCAGACTAGCGGGAGGTGGTGAGACCCAGTACTTC. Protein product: CASSSPRLAGGGETQYF.

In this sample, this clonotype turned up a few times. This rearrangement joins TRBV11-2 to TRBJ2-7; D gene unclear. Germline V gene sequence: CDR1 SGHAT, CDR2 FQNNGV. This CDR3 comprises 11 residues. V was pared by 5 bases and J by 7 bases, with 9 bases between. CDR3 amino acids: CASSRALEQYF. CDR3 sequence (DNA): TGTGCCAGCAGCCGGGCCCTAGAGCAGTACTTC.

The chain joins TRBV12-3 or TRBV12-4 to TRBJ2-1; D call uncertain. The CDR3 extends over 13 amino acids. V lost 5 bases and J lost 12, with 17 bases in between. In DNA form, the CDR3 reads TGTGCCAGCAGTCCCCGGGCCTTTGAACGGCAGTTCTTC. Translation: CASSPRAFERQFF.

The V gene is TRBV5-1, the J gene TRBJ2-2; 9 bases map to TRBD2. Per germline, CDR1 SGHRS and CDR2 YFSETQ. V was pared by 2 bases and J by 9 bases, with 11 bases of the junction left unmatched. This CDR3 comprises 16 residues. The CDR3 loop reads CASSFGTSTNTWELFF. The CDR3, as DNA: TGCGCCAGCAGCTTCGGGACTAGCACGAACACGTGGGAGCTGTTTTTT.

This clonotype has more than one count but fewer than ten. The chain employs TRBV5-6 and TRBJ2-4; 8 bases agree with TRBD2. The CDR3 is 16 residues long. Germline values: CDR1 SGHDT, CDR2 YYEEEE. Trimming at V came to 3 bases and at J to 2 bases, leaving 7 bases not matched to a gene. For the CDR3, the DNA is TGTGCCAGCAGCTCCGCCGGGGGGGGGACCAAAAACATTCAGTACTTC. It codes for CASSSAGGGTKNIQYF.

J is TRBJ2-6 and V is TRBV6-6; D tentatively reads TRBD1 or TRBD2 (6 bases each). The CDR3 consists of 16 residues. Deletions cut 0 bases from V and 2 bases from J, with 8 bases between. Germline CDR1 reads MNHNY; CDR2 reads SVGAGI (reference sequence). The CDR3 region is CASSYSRGAGANVLTF. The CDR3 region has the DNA TGTGCCAGCAGTTACTCGAGGGGGGCTGGGGCCAACGTCCTGACTTTC.

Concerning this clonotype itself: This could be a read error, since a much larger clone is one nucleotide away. The CDR3 spells CSVEDPSPSEQFF. The CDR3 DNA sequence: TGCAGCGTTGAAGATCCTTCGCCCAGTGAGCAGTTCTTC. V is TRBV29-1 and J is TRBJ2-1; the D is unclear. The CDR3 loop spans 13 amino acids. Between the trimmed V and J ends, which lost 0 bases and 9 bases, there was a span of 12 bases. Germline values: CDR1 SQVTM, CDR2 ANQGSEA.

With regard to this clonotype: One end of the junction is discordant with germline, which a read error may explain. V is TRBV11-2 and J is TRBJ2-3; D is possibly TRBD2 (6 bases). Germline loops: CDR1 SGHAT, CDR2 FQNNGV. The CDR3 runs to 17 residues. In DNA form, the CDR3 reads TGCGCCAGCAGCTTAGATCCTGCAAACACTAGCACAAATACGCGGTATTTT. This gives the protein CASSLDPANTSTNTRYF.

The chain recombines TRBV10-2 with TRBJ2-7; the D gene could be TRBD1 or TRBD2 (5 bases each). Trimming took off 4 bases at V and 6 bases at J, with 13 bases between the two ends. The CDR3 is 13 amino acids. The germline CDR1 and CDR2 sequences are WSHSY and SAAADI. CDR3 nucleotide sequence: TGCGCCAGCAGTGTGGGACCCGGGACCGAGCAGTACTTC. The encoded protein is CASSVGPGTEQYF.

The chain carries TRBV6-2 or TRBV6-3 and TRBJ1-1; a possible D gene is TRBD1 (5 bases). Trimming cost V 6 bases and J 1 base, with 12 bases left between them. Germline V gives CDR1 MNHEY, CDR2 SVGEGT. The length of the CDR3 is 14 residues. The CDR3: CASRDGHPNTEAFF. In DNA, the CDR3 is TGTGCCAGCAGAGATGGACACCCGAACACTGAAGCTTTCTTT.

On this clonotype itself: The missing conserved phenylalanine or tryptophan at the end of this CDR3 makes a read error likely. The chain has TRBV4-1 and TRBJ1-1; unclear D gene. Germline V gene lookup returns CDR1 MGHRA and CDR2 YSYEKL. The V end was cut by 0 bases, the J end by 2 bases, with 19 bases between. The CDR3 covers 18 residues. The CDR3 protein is CASSQDSSPAGPNTEAFY. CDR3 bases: TGCGCCAGCAGCCAAGATTCCTCCCCAGCCGGGCCAAACACTGAAGCTTTCTAT.

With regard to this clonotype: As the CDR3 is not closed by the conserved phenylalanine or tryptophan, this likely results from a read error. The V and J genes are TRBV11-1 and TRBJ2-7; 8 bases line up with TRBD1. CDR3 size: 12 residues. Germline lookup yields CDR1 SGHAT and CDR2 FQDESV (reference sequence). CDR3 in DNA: TGTGTCAGCAGCGGACAGGGCCGCGAGCAGTACTCC. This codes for CVSSGQGREQYS.

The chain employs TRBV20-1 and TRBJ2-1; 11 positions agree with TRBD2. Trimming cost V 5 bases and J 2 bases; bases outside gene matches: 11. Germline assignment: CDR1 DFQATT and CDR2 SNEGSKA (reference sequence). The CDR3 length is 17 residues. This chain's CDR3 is CSAPDYTSGSTYNEQFF. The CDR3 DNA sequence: TGCAGTGCTCCAGACTATACTAGCGGGAGTACCTACAATGAGCAGTTCTTC.